The clone carrying this T cell receptor beta chain was observed a handful of times. A sample-barcoded 5' primer and a J-beta primer mix were used in a second PCR of about 7 to 12 cycles. A single record per CDR3 protein comes from TCRdb applying MiXCR to the 5' RACE reads. This table has 1.5 million to 1.8 million distinct CDR3 sequences, roughly 43% appearing once. These data originate in a study of blood T cells in healthy people across ages. The CDR3 consists of 13 residues. Germline CDR1 DFQATT, CDR2 SNEGSKA (reference sequence). Between the trimmed V and J ends, which lost 1 base and 6 bases, there was a span of 12 bases.

The TCR was taken from a young woman in good health. The sequenced sample consisted of blood. The chain is built from TRBV20-1 and TRBJ1-2; no definite D call. The CDR3 loop reads CSARGGVTHGYTF. In DNA, the CDR3 is TGCAGTGCTAGAGGAGGAGTTACCCATGGCTACACCTTC.